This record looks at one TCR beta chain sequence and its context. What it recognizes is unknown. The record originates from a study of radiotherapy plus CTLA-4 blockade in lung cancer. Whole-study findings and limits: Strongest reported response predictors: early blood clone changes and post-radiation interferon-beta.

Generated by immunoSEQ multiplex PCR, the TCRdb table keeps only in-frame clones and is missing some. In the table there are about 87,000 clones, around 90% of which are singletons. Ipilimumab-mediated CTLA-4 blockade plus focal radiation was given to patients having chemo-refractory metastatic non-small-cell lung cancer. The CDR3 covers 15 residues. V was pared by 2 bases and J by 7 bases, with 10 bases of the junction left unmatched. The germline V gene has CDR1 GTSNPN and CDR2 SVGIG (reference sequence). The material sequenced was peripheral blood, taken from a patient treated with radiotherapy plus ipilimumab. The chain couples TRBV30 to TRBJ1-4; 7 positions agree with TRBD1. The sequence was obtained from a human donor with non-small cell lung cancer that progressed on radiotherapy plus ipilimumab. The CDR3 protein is CAWSPQTGTSEKLFF. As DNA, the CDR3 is TGTGCCTGGAGTCCTCAGACAGGGACAAGTGAAAAACTGTTTTTT.